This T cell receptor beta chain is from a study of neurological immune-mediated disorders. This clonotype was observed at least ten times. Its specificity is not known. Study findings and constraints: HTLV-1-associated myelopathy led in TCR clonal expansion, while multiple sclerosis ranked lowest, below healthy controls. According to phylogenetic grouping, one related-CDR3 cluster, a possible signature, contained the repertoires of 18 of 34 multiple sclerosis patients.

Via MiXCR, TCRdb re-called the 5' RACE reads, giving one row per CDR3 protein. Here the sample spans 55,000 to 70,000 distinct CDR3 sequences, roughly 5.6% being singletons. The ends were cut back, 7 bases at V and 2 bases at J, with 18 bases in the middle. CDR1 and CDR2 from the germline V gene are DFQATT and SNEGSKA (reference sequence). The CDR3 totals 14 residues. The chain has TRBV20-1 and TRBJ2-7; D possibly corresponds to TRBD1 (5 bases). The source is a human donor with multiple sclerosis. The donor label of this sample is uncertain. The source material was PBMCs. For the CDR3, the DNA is TGCAGTGTTCCCTGGGGCAGGGCAACCTACGAGCAGTACTTC. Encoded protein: CSVPWGRATYEQYF.